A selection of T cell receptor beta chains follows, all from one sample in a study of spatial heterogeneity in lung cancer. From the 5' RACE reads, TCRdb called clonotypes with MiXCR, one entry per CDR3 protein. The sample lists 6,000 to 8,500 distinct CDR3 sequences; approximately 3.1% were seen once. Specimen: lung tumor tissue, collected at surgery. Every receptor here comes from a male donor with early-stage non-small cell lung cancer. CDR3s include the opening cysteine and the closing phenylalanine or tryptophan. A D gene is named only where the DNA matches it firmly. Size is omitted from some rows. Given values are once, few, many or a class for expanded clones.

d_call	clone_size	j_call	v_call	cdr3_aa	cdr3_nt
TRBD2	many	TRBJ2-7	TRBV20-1	CSARGTSGGDEQYF	TGCAGTGCTAGAGGGACTAGCGGGGGAGACGAGCAGTACTTC
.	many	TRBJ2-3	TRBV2	CASKRGGGTDTQYF	TGTGCCAGCAAACGGGGAGGAGGCACAGATACGCAGTATTTT
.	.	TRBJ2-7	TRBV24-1	CATPQLGVKNEQYF	TGTGCCACCCCCCAGTTGGGGGTTAAGAACGAGCAGTACTTC
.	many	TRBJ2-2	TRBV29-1	CSVEEPRGTGELFF	TGCAGCGTTGAAGAGCCCAGGGGAACCGGGGAGCTGTTTTTT
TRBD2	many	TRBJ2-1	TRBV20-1	CSAPLSGRAGNEQFF	TGCAGTGCCCCCCTGAGCGGGAGGGCCGGCAATGAGCAGTTCTTC
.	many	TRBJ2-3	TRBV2	CASTEGGGADTQYF	TGTGCCAGCACCGAAGGGGGGGGCGCAGATACGCAGTATTTT
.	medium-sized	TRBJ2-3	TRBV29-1	CSVGVLHDTQYF	TGCAGCGTTGGAGTCCTCCATGACACGCAGTATTTT
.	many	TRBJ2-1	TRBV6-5	CASSYLPAPLISYNEQFF	TGTGCCAGCAGTTACCTACCCGCTCCGTTGATCTCCTACAATGAGCAGTTCTTC
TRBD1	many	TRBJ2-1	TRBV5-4	CASSWDRGHNEQFF	TGTGCCAGCAGCTGGGACAGGGGGCACAATGAGCAGTTCTTC
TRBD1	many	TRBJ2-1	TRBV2	CASRGQGWEQFF	TGTGCCAGCAGGGGACAGGGCTGGGAGCAGTTCTTC
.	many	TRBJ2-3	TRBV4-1	CASSSGDVTDTQYF	TGCGCCAGCAGCTCCGGGGACGTAACAGATACGCAGTATTTT
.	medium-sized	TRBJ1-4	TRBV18	CASSPGEGEKLFF	TGTGCCAGCTCCCCCGGGGAGGGTGAAAAACTGTTTTTT
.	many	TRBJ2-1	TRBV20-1	CSARGGTNEQFF	TGCAGTGCTAGGGGGGGAACAAATGAGCAGTTCTTC
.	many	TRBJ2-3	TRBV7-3	CASSSQGGADTQYF	TGTGCCAGCAGCTCGCAGGGGGGGGCGGATACGCAGTATTTT
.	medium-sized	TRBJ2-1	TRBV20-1	CSAGRQAGGQFF	TGCAGTGCTGGCCGACAGGCCGGAGGGCAGTTCTTC
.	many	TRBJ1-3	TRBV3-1	CASSQEGVIGNTIYF	TGTGCCAGCAGCCAAGAAGGGGTAATTGGAAACACCATATATTTT
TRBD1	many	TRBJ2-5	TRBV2	CASRTGNNRWGETQYF	TGTGCCAGTAGGACAGGGAATAATCGCTGGGGGGAGACCCAGTACTTC
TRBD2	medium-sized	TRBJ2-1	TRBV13	CASSLGTSGNEQFF	TGTGCCAGCAGCTTAGGGACTAGCGGCAATGAGCAGTTCTTC
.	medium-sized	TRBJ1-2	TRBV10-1	CASSESQGNGYTF	TGCGCCAGCAGTGAGTCTCAGGGAAATGGCTACACCTTC
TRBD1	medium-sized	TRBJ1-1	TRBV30	CAWSGGQVNTEAFF	TGTGCCTGGAGTGGGGGACAGGTGAACACTGAAGCTTTCTTT
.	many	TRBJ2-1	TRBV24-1	CATSDQDGPRNEQFF	TGTGCCACCAGTGACCAAGATGGCCCTCGCAATGAGCAGTTCTTC
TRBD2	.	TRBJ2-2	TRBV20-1	CSARASGRANTGELFF	TGCAGTGCTAGAGCTAGCGGGAGGGCGAACACCGGGGAGCTGTTTTTT
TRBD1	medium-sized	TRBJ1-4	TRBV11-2	CASSHRTGAATNEKLFF	TGTGCCAGCAGCCATCGGACAGGAGCCGCAACTAATGAAAAACTGTTTTTT
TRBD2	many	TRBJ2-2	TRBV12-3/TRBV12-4	CASSPEGGSTGELFF	TGTGCCAGCAGCCCTGAGGGAGGGAGCACCGGGGAGCTGTTTTTT
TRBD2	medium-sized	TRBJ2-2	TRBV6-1	CASSYTSALGTGELFF	TGTGCCAGCAGTTATACTAGCGCCCTCGGCACCGGGGAGCTGTTTTTT
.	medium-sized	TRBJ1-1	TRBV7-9	CASSPDIDRFEAFF	TGTGCCAGCAGCCCAGACATCGACAGATTTGAAGCTTTCTTT
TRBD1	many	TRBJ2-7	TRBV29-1	CSVAGTGLSEQYF	TGCAGCGTGGCCGGGACAGGGCTGTCCGAGCAGTACTTC
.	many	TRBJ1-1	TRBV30	CAWTGGFTEAFF	TGTGCCTGGACAGGCGGCTTCACTGAAGCTTTCTTT
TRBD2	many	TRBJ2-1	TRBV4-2	CASSQAQVASGYNEQFF	TGTGCCAGCAGCCAAGCCCAGGTGGCTAGCGGTTACAATGAGCAGTTCTTC
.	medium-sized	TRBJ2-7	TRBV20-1	CSARDDGDTLYEQYF	TGCAGTGCTAGAGACGACGGGGACACACTCTACGAGCAGTACTTC
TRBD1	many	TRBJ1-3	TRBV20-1	CSARDLWGPGGTGNTIYF	TGCAGTGCTAGAGATCTGTGGGGGCCAGGGGGCACTGGAAACACCATATATTTT
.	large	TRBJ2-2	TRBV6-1	CASRRRVYTGELFF	TGTGCCAGCAGGAGGAGGGTGTACACCGGGGAGCTGTTTTTT
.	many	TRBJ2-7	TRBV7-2	CASSLKGGYEQYF	TGTGCCAGCAGCTTAAAAGGAGGGTACGAGCAGTACTTC
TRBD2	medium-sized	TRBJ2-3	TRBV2	CASSVGLAGEADTQYF	TGTGCCAGCAGTGTTGGACTAGCGGGAGAGGCAGATACGCAGTATTTT
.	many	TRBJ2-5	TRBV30	CAWSEDWFQKTQYF	TGTGCCTGGAGTGAAGACTGGTTCCAGAAGACCCAGTACTTC
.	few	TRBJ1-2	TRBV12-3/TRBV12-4	CASGSGGAGYGYTF	TGTGCCAGCGGCTCAGGCGGGGCCGGCTATGGCTACACCTTC
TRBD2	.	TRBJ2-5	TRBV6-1	CAQGSSGRGEETQYF	TGTGCCCAAGGTAGCTCAGGGAGGGGCGAAGAGACCCAGTACTTC
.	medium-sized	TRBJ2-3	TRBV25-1	CASSEYLSTDTQYF	TGTGCCAGCAGTGAATATCTCAGCACAGATACGCAGTATTTT
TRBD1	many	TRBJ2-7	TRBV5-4	CASSLDRGSSYEQYF	TGTGCCAGCAGCTTGGACAGGGGGTCCTCCTACGAGCAGTACTTC
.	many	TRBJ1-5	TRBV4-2	CASSQDQRQPQHF	TGTGCCAGCAGCCAAGATCAGCGTCAGCCCCAGCATTTT
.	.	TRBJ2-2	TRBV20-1	CSASWHNTGELFF	TGCAGTGCTAGTTGGCACAACACCGGGGAGCTGTTTTTT
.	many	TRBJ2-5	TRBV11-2	CASRPNPGDQETQYF	TGTGCCAGCAGGCCTAATCCCGGGGACCAAGAGACCCAGTACTTC
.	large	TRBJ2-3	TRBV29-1	CSVSPAGTDTQYF	TGCAGCGTTTCCCCGGCCGGAACAGATACGCAGTATTTT
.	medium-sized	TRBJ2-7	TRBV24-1	CATPRARNHYEQYF	TGTGCCACCCCTAGGGCGCGAAATCACTACGAGCAGTACTTC
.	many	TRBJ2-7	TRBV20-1	CSARQDTYEQYF	TGCAGTGCTAGACAGGACACCTACGAGCAGTACTTC
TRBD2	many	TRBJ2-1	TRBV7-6	CASSQASGPWNEQFF	TGTGCCAGCAGTCAGGCTAGCGGCCCTTGGAATGAGCAGTTCTTC
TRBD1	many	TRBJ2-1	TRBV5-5	CASSPTGVNNEQFF	TGTGCCAGCAGCCCAACAGGGGTGAACAATGAGCAGTTCTTC
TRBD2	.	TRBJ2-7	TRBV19	CASSIGLAGEAEQCF	TGTGCCAGTAGTATCGGACTAGCGGGAGAGGCGGAGCAGTGCTTC
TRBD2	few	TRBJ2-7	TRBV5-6	CASSLDLGEGEQYF	TGTGCCAGCAGTCTCGACCTGGGGGAGGGCGAGCAGTACTTC
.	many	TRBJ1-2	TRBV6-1	CASSESGLYGYTF	TGTGCCAGCAGTGAATCAGGACTGTATGGCTACACCTTC
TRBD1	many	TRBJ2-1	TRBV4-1	CASSQDRDSPDNEQFF	TGCGCCAGCAGCCAAGATCGGGACAGCCCAGACAATGAGCAGTTCTTC
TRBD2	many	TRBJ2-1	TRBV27	CASSSLPLTSGTNEQFF	TGTGCCAGCAGTTCCCTGCCCCTGACTAGCGGGACCAATGAGCAGTTCTTC
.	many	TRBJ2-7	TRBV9	CASSVGGIGGHEQYF	TGTGCCAGCAGCGTAGGAGGGATAGGAGGCCACGAGCAGTACTTC